One sample yielded the 20 T cell receptor beta chains listed below, sequenced in a study of tumor-infiltrating lymphocytes in primary liver carcinoma. With a constant-region primer, TCR beta cDNA was made from around 520 ng of total RNA. Slightly modified ARM-PCR served as the procedure for the TCR beta libraries. These libraries came from three rounds of nested multiplex PCR. Each of the first two PCR rounds ran 9 to 11 cycles with TRBV1-TRBV30 forward and C-beta reverse primers. From the multiplex PCR reads, TCRdb called clonotypes with MiXCR, one entry per CDR3 protein. Found here are some 130,000 distinct CDR3 sequences, around 70% of them singletons; the top ten hold 8.1%. Investigators took RNA and DNA out together from 20-30 mg of unsorted bulk tissue. Sequencing was carried out using tumor-adjacent normal liver tissue. These receptor sequences come from a woman in her fifties or sixties with primary liver carcinoma and hepatitis B virus infection.

On this clonotype: One base away lies a much larger clone, so this may be a sequencing read error. This chain joins TRBV5-1 and TRBJ2-5; 7 bases fit TRBD2. Germline V gives CDR1 SGHRS, CDR2 YFSETQ. The CDR3 is 15 residues long. The CDR3 nucleotides are TGCGCCATCAGCTTCCGGACTAGTCGCGAAGAGACCCAGTACTTC. It specifies CAISFRTSREETQYF.

In the case of this clonotype: An end of the junction differs from the germline gene, which may be a read error. The chain employs TRBV28 and TRBJ2-7; possible D gene TRBD1, 6 bases. The length of the CDR3 is 15 residues. Germline CDR1 MDHEN, CDR2 SYDVKM. The CDR3 region is CACGYLGTPNYEQYF. In nucleotides, the CDR3 is TGTGCCTGCGGCTATTTGGGGACACCCAATTACGAGCAGTATTTC. The whole variable domain, filled in from reference TRBV28 and TRBJ2-7, reads DVKVTQSSRYLVKRTGEKVFLECVQDMDHENMFWYRQDPGLGLRLIYFSYDVKMKEKGDIPEGYSVSREKKERFSLILESASTNQTSMYLCACGYLGTPNYEQYFGPGTRLTVT.

This chain uses TRBV24-1 with TRBJ2-2; a possible D gene is TRBD1 (6 bases). V lost 9 bases and J 5 bases, leaving 18 bases between the germline ends. This CDR3 has 15 residues. Germline CDR1 is KGHDR and CDR2 is SFDVKD. In nucleotides, the CDR3 is TGTGCCACCGAGGGGGTCGAGGGCACAACCGGGGAGCTGTTTTTT. Encoded protein: CATEGVEGTTGELFF.

The chain employs TRBV11-2 and TRBJ2-1, with a possible D match to TRBD2 (6 bases). The germline gives CDR1 SGHAT, CDR2 FQNNGV. V lost 8 bases, J lost 6 bases, and 23 bases lay in between. This CDR3 contains 16 residues. In nucleotides, the CDR3 is TGTGCCAGCTCATTTGGAACCGGGAGAGTGGGCAATGAGCAGTTCTTC. It is translated as CASSFGTGRVGNEQFF.

The chain is built from TRBV28 and TRBJ2-7, with D perhaps being TRBD1 or TRBD2 (5 bases each). CDR1 and CDR2 (germline): MDHEN, SYDVKM. The length of the CDR3 is 13 residues. The ends were cut back, 9 bases at V and 5 bases at J, with 17 bases in the middle. The CDR3 loop is CASRLVGPHEQYF. The CDR3 bases are TGTGCCAGTCGGCTAGTGGGACCCCACGAGCAGTACTTC.

The rearrangement uses TRBV5-4 and TRBJ2-7, with 7 bases matching TRBD1. Germline trimming cut 4 bases from V and 2 bases from J; bases unmatched to any gene: 6. Germline values: CDR1 SGHNT, CDR2 YYREEE (reference sequence). The CDR3 is made up of 14 amino acids. DNA of the CDR3: TGTGCCAGCAGCACCGGGACAGCTCCCTACGAGCAGTACTTC. Translation: CASSTGTAPYEQYF.

This clonotype was counted once. In DNA form, the CDR3 reads TGTGCCAGCAGCTCACAACGGGGGTGGCGTGGAAACACCATATATTTT. Translation gives CASSSQRGWRGNTIYF. The V gene is TRBV2, the J gene TRBJ1-3, with a weak D call TRBD1 (5 bases). V was shortened by 6 bases and J by 3 bases, with 18 bases between the two germline ends. Germline V gene data show CDR1 as SNHLY and CDR2 as FYNNEI. The CDR3 contains 16 residues.

This clonotype was found once. Because the CDR3 is missing its conserved closing phenylalanine or tryptophan, this is likely a read error. No DNA is shown, since the ends of the CDR3 on it are uncertain; the CDR3 is the one TCRdb lists. The CDR3 spells CSVADRGRAYL. The V call is TRBV29-1, the J call TRBJ2-3; the DNA was not used to check the table's D call, TRBD1. The CDR3 is 11 residues long, counting both termini. The V gene's germline CDR1 is SQVTM and CDR2 ANQGSEA.

With regard to this clonotype: Its ends do not fully match the called genes, so a read error is possible. This sequence joins TRBV6-1 and TRBJ1-5, with no clear D. This CDR3 spans 13 amino acids. Germline V gene sequence: CDR1 MNHNS, CDR2 SASEGT. As DNA, the CDR3 is TGTGCCAGCAGTCAAGACATGGCTCAGCCCCAGCATTTC. Protein: CASSQDMAQPQHF.

About this clonotype: Just one base apart from a much larger clone, this may be a read error. J is TRBJ2-2 and V is TRBV28; 7 bases are a match to TRBD2. Looked up from germline, CDR1 is MDHEN and CDR2 is SYDVKM. CDR3 size: 14 residues. CDR3 nucleotide sequence: TGTGTCAGCAGTTTAAGCGGGGTCACCGGGGAGCTGTTTTTT. Amino acids: CVSSLSGVTGELFF.

Comments on this clonotype: A read error is possible here, since a much larger clone lies one base away. This sequence joins TRBV28 and TRBJ1-2; possibly TRBD1 for D (6 bases). CDR1 is MDHEN, CDR2 SYDVKM, per germline. Deletions cut 3 bases from V and 4 bases from J, with 12 bases between. CDR3 size: 14 residues. CDR3 sequence (DNA): TGTGCCAGCAGTTTTGTGCAGGGGTTCTATGGCTACACCTTC. Protein product: CASSFVQGFYGYTF.

As concerns this clonotype: The CDR3 carries no conserved terminal phenylalanine or tryptophan, so it likely arises from a read error. Because the CDR3's place on the DNA is in doubt, the DNA is left out and the CDR3 is given as listed by TCRdb. The chain joins TRBV11-2 to TRBJ1-4; the DNA was not used to check the table's D call, TRBD1. The CDR3 adds up to 18 amino acids, both ends counted. Germline V lookup: CDR1 SGHAT, CDR2 FQNNGV. The CDR3 reads CTSSSTGTTRATNEKLFS.

This clonotype is medium-sized (0.01 to 0.1%) within its sample. The chain carries TRBV11-2 and TRBJ2-7; 7 nucleotides agree with TRBD2. Losses at the gene ends were 0 bases for V and 6 bases for J; bases not matched to a gene: 8. Germline loops: CDR1 SGHAT, CDR2 FQNNGV. The CDR3 runs to 15 residues. The CDR3 sequence is CASSLEGRELGEQYF. CDR3 sequence (DNA): TGTGCCAGCAGCTTAGAAGGGAGGGAGCTTGGCGAGCAGTACTTC.

This clonotype was counted only a few times. The junction shows a germline mismatch at one end, possibly a read error. In DNA, the CDR3 is TGCAGCGTCCCCAGGGTCCCCTATGGCCACACCTTC. This sequence encodes CSVPRVPYGHTF. This sequence joins TRBV29-1 and TRBJ1-2, with TRBD1 as a possible D gene (5 bases). Germline V gene data show CDR1 as SQVTM and CDR2 as ANQGSEA. The CDR3 runs 12 residues.

About this clonotype itself: An end of the junction differs from the germline gene, which may be a read error. The chain is built from TRBV4-1 and TRBJ2-3; TRBD2 agrees at 9 bases. Germline CDR1 and CDR2: MGHRA and YSYEKL. The CDR3 sequence is 15 residues long. The CDR3 DNA follows: TGTGCCAGCAGTCGGATAGCGGGAGCGTCAGATACGCACTATTTT. Translating it yields CASSRIAGASDTHYF.

This clonotype was counted once. Just one base apart from a much larger clone, this may be a read error. CDR3 loop: CAISLSAGVSYEQYF. DNA for the CDR3: TGTGCCATCAGTTTATCGGCAGGGGTCTCCTACGAGCAGTACTTC. This rearrangement joins TRBV28 to TRBJ2-7, with D maybe TRBD1 (6 bases). The CDR3 sequence is 15 residues long. Germline CDR1 and CDR2: MDHEN and SYDVKM.

This clonotype was detected only a few times. Since the CDR3 does not end with the conserved phenylalanine or tryptophan, this likely comes from a read error. J is TRBJ1-2 and V is TRBV12-3 or TRBV12-4; 9 bases match TRBD1. The CDR3 totals 13 residues. V shed 7 bases, J shed 6 bases, and the junction held 6 bases outside the gene matches. The CDR3: CASNPGQGDGYTL. The CDR3 DNA reads TGTGCCAGCAACCCGGGACAGGGTGATGGCTACACCCTC.

Concerning this clonotype itself: Because it lacks the conserved phenylalanine or tryptophan at the end, this CDR3 is likely a read error. The chain combines TRBV7-9 with TRBJ2-1; 9 nucleotides line up with TRBD2. The J segment lost 1 base and the V segment lost 5 bases, leaving 12 bases of the junction unmatched. Looked up from germline, CDR1 is SEHNR and CDR2 is FQNEAQ (reference sequence). CDR3 size: 18 residues. The CDR3 reads CASSGSRVSGSSYNEQFL. The CDR3 DNA reads as TGTGCCAGCAGCGGTAGCCGGGTTAGCGGGAGTTCCTACAATGAGCAGTTCCTC.

Worth noting for this clonotype: A read error may explain this, as a much larger clone is one base away. In DNA, the CDR3 is TGCGCCAGCAGCGGCCTTGAGGGAGTCAGGGAGACCCAGTACTTC. Translated, it gives CASSGLEGVRETQYF. The rearrangement joins TRBV5-1 to TRBJ2-5; perhaps TRBD2 as D (5 bases). Germline V gives CDR1 SGHRS, CDR2 YFSETQ. Trimming stripped 4 bases from V and 5 bases from J, with 18 bases between. This CDR3 has 15 amino acids.

This clonotype was counted once. The CDR3 does not close with the conserved phenylalanine or tryptophan, likely indicating a read error. The V and J genes are TRBV12-3 or TRBV12-4 and TRBJ2-2, with D hard to call. This CDR3 has 15 residues. Trimming removed 4 bases from V and 1 base from J, with 10 bases in between. CDR3: CASSSHKGNTGELFI. The CDR3 nucleotides read TGTGCCAGCAGTTCACATAAGGGGAACACCGGGGAGCTGTTTATT.